This TCR beta chain was identified during a study of blood T cells in healthy people across ages. Across the study: About one barcoded beta molecule was captured per two T cells (by template switching).

A second PCR, run for 7 to 11 cycles, used a sample-barcoded 5' primer plus a J-beta primer mix. One entry per CDR3 protein results from TCRdb running MiXCR on the 5' RACE reads. The sample carries around 870,000 distinct CDR3 sequences, 25% to 35% recorded once. The specimen was blood. The origin of this receptor is a woman aged 80 or older in good health.

The CDR3 sequence: CAWTQGGYSNQPQHF. The CDR3 DNA follows: TGTGCCTGGACCCAAGGGGGGTATAGCAATCAGCCCCAGCATTTT. The genes are TRBV30 and TRBJ1-5, with TRBD1 as a possible D gene (6 bases). CDR1 and CDR2 from the germline V gene are GTSNPN and SVGIG (reference sequence). The CDR3 is made up of 15 amino acids. V was cut by 4 bases and J by 0 bases, with 13 bases left in between.